The sequence of this T cell receptor beta chain was determined in a study of blood T cells in healthy people across ages. This clonotype was seen a few times. Its target is unknown. Donors each provided approximately 9.6 milliliters of peripheral blood. A sample-barcoded 5' primer and a J-beta primer mix were used in a second PCR of roughly 7 to 12 cycles. Each cDNA molecule received a tag from a template-switch adaptor that had 12 random nucleotides. TCRdb reanalysed the 5' RACE reads using MiXCR and keeps one entry per CDR3 protein. The profile shows fewer than 2,000,000 distinct CDR3 sequences, around 35% of them singletons. General observations from the study: TCR beta diversity per million T cells fell roughly linearly with age. Estimates drawn from one million T cells were deemed to understate diversity.

The specimen sequenced was blood. The source of this sequence is a woman between 25 and 40 years old in good health.

CDR3 residues: CSASTGGLSYNSPLHF. The CDR3 nucleotides are TGCAGTGCATCAACAGGGGGCCTGTCCTATAATTCACCCCTCCACTTT. This chain joins TRBV20-1 and TRBJ1-6; TRBD1 matches at 9 bases. The CDR3 has 16 amino acids. V lost 6 bases, J lost 1 base, and 7 bases stayed unmatched. Per the germline V gene, CDR1 is DFQATT and CDR2 is SNEGSKA (reference sequence).